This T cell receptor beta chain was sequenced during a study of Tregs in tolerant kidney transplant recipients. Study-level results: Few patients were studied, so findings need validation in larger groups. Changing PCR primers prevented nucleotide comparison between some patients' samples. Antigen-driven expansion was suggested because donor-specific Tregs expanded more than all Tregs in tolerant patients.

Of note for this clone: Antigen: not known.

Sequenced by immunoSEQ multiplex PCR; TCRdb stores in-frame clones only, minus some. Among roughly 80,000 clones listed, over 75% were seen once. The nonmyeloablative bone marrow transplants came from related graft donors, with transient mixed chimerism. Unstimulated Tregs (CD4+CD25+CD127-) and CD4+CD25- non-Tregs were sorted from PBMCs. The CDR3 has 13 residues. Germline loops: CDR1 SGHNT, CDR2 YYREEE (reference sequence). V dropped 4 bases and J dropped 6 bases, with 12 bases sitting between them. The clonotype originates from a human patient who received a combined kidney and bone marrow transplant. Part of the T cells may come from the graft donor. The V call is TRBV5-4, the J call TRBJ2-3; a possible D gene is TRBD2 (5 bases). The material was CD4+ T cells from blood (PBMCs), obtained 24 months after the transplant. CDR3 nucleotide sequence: TGTGCCAGCAGCGGACTCCCGGGGGATACGCAGTATTTT. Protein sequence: CASSGLPGDTQYF.